A single sample gave rise to the 23 T cell receptor beta chains below, sequenced in a study of Tregs in tolerant kidney transplant recipients. Generated by immunoSEQ multiplex PCR, the TCRdb table keeps only in-frame clones and is missing some. The sample consists of over 60,000 clones, 65% to 85% of them appearing once. Sequencing used CD4+ T cells from blood. The receptors here all came from a human donor in good health.

This clone has only a few counts. The chain combines TRBV6-1 with TRBJ1-4; TRBD1 aligns across 8 bases. Losses at the gene ends were 6 bases for V and 4 bases for J; bases not matched to a gene: 4. CDR1 and CDR2 from the germline V gene are MNHNS and SASEGT. This CDR3 has 14 amino acids. CDR3 protein: CASRPGQVNEKLFF. CDR3 bases: TGTGCCAGCAGGCCGGGACAGGTTAATGAAAAACTGTTTTTT.

The rearrangement uses TRBV10-3 and TRBJ2-3; 9 nucleotides match TRBD2. Trimming took 2 bases from V and 6 from J; bases not matched to a gene: 6. This CDR3 spans 15 amino acids. Germline V CDR1 and CDR2: ENHRY, SYGVKD. CDR3: CAISEVASGTDTQYF. DNA for the CDR3: TGTGCCATCAGTGAGGTAGCTAGCGGGACCGATACGCAGTATTTT.

J is TRBJ2-1 and V is TRBV27; 12 nucleotides agree with TRBD2. This CDR3 contains 18 residues. V was clipped by 1 base and J by 7 bases; unmatched bases: 11. CDR1 MNHEY and CDR2 SMNVEV come from the germline V gene (reference sequence). CDR3 protein: CASSLYLPGLAGTNEQFF. DNA of the CDR3: TGTGCCAGCAGTTTATACCTTCCCGGACTAGCGGGAACAAATGAGCAGTTCTTC.

V gene TRBV19 combines with J gene TRBJ2-7; D remains ambiguous. CDR1 LNHDA and CDR2 SQIVND come from the germline V gene (reference sequence). CDR3 length equals 14 residues. V was shortened by 3 bases and J by 6 bases, with 15 bases between the two germline ends. The CDR3 sequence: CASSIKSWVAEQYF. In DNA, the CDR3 is TGTGCCAGTAGTATTAAATCTTGGGTCGCCGAGCAGTACTTC. Drawing the rest from reference TRBV19 and TRBJ2-7, the complete variable domain is DGGITQSPKYLFRKEGQNVTLSCEQNLNHDAMYWYRQDPGQGLRLIYYSQIVNDFQKGDIAEGYSVSREKKESFPLTVTSAQKNPTAFYLCASSIKSWVAEQYFGPGTRLTVT.

The V gene is TRBV7-8, the J gene TRBJ1-5; no clear D gene. Trimming took off 0 bases at V and 2 bases at J, with 5 bases between the two ends. The germline gives CDR1 SGHVS, CDR2 FQNEAQ. CDR3 length: 14 residues. As DNA, the CDR3 is TGTGCCAGCAGCTTAGCGCTGGGCAATCAGCCCCAGCATTTT. Amino acid sequence: CASSLALGNQPQHF.

The chain employs TRBV6-1 and TRBJ2-2; D not resolved. From germline, CDR1 is MNHNS and CDR2 SASEGT. The CDR3 runs to 14 residues. Trimming took 3 bases from V and 5 from J, leaving 10 bases between them. This CDR3 is CASSDPGRTGELFF. The CDR3 DNA sequence: TGTGCCAGCAGTGACCCCGGGCGGACCGGGGAGCTGTTTTTT.

This clone has a count of ten or more. The CDR3 DNA is TGTGCCAGCAGTGAAGCGGCGGGGGAAAATTCACCCCTCCACTTT. This codes for CASSEAAGENSPLHF. The rearrangement joins TRBV2 to TRBJ1-6; possible D gene TRBD1, 5 bases. V dropped 0 bases and J dropped 7 bases, with 10 bases sitting between them. The CDR3 runs 15 residues. Germline values: CDR1 SNHLY, CDR2 FYNNEI.

The gene calls are TRBV30 and TRBJ1-2; D may be TRBD1 (5 bases). The CDR3 has 16 amino acids. Trimming took 4 bases from V and 5 from J, leaving 23 bases between them. Germline CDR1 reads GTSNPN; CDR2 reads SVGIG (reference sequence). The CDR3 nucleotides are TGTGCCTGGACCTTCTTCGAGGCGCGGGGGTATTATGGCTACACCTTC. As protein: CAWTFFEARGYYGYTF.

This chain joins TRBV5-1 and TRBJ1-2; TRBD1 matches 12 bases. V dropped 0 bases and J dropped 6; count of bases not matched to a gene: 18. Germline V lookup: CDR1 SGHRS, CDR2 YFSETQ. CDR3 length equals 20 residues. CDR3 bases: TGCGCCAGCAGCTTGGCCAGGGGAACGCTCCGGGACAGGGGGCATCATGGCTACACCTTC. It translates to CASSLARGTLRDRGHHGYTF.

In its sample, this clone was seen once. The chain is built from TRBV6-5 and TRBJ1-6; D is possibly TRBD1 (5 bases). The CDR3 length is 16 residues. Germline CDR1 reads MNHEY; CDR2 reads SVGAGI. Trimming took off 4 bases at V and 6 bases at J, with 16 bases between the two ends. The CDR3 sequence: CASSSSVLGVNSPLHF. The DNA for the CDR3 is TGTGCCAGCAGTTCTTCTGTTTTAGGGGTTAATTCACCCCTCCACTTT.

The chain combines TRBV7-9 with TRBJ1-1, with TRBD1 as a possible D gene (6 bases). V was cut by 2 bases and J by 10 bases, with 11 bases left in between. Germline CDR1 reads SEHNR; CDR2 reads FQNEAQ (reference sequence). The CDR3 is 12 residues long. DNA of the CDR3: TGTGCCAGCAGCTTAAACAGGGCGGGAGCTTTCTTT. Residues: CASSLNRAGAFF.

The rearrangement uses TRBV5-8 and TRBJ2-1, with TRBD2 matching 14 bases. CDR3 size: 15 residues. Germline V gives CDR1 SGHTS, CDR2 YDEGEE. With 4 bases clipped from V and 7 bases from J, the junction kept 4 bases outside the gene matches. The CDR3 coding sequence is TGTGCCAGCAGCCGACTAGCGGGAGGGTTTAATGAGCAGTTCTTC. Protein product: CASSRLAGGFNEQFF. Together with reference TRBV5-8 and TRBJ2-1, the CDR3 gives the full variable domain: EAGVTQSPTHLIKTRGQQATLRCSPISGHTSVYWYQQALGLGLQFLLWYDEGEERNRGNFPPRFSGRQFPNYSSELNVNALELEDSALYLCASSRLAGGFNEQFFGPGTRLTVL.

V gene TRBV19 combines with J gene TRBJ1-5; weak D call: TRBD1 (5 bases). The germline gives CDR1 LNHDA, CDR2 SQIVND (reference sequence). The CDR3 totals 15 residues. Between the trimmed V and J ends, which lost 11 bases and 6 bases, there was a span of 23 bases. The CDR3 nucleotides read TGTGCCCTCCCTGGGGGGATCAGGGTTATTCAGCCCCAGCATTTT. Translation gives CALPGGIRVIQPQHF.

The chain combines TRBV20-1 with TRBJ1-1; no firm D call. Germline CDR1 and CDR2: DFQATT and SNEGSKA (reference sequence). CDR3 length equals 10 residues. V lost 8 bases and J 1 base, leaving 5 bases between the germline ends. The CDR3 here is CSPGNTEAFF. As DNA, the CDR3 is TGCAGTCCGGGGAACACTGAAGCTTTCTTT.

The chain uses TRBV7-2 and TRBJ1-4; D is possibly TRBD1 (5 bases). CDR3 length equals 14 residues. CDR1 is SGHTA, CDR2 FQGNSA, per germline. V was pared by 1 base and J by 4 bases, with 7 bases between. This CDR3 is CASSLGGLNEKLFF. In nucleotides, the CDR3 is TGTGCCAGCAGCTTAGGGGGCCTTAATGAAAAACTGTTTTTT.

J is TRBJ2-7 and V is TRBV18; 8 nucleotides agree with TRBD2. CDR1 and CDR2 (germline): KGHSH, LQKENI. The CDR3 has 18 amino acids. V lost 5 bases to trimming and J lost 7 bases; unmatched junction nucleotides: 22. The CDR3 DNA follows: TGTGCCAGCTCAGACGTGACGGAGGGACTAGACCCTACGACGGAGCAGTACTTC. As protein: CASSDVTEGLDPTTEQYF.

This chain joins TRBV18 and TRBJ1-5, with 9 nucleotides matching TRBD1. Trimming removed 4 bases from V and 6 bases from J; junction bases left unmatched: 16. The germline gives CDR1 KGHSH, CDR2 LQKENI. The CDR3 extends over 18 amino acids. CDR3 DNA: TGTGCCAGCTCACGGTCCGGGACAGGGACCCCCCGTTCTCAGCCCCAGCATTTT. Translating gives CASSRSGTGTPRSQPQHF.

The J gene is TRBJ2-5, the V gene TRBV30; 10 bases are shared with TRBD1. V dropped 4 bases and J dropped 3; count of bases not matched to a gene: 8. The CDR3 totals 15 residues. The germline V gene encodes CDR1 GTSNPN and CDR2 SVGIG (reference sequence). The CDR3 bases are TGTGCCTGGAAAAGCGGACAGGGGGTCGAAGAGACCCAGTACTTC. Translating it yields CAWKSGQGVEETQYF.

The genes are TRBV5-4 and TRBJ1-1; possible D gene TRBD1, 6 bases. V was shortened by 0 bases and J by 3 bases, with 12 bases between the two germline ends. This CDR3 contains 15 residues. Germline CDR1 is SGHNT and CDR2 is YYREEE (reference sequence). The DNA of the CDR3 is TGTGCCAGCAGCTTGGCAAAAACAGGGCACACTGAAGCTTTCTTT. Its translation is CASSLAKTGHTEAFF.

The chain couples TRBV4-3 to TRBJ1-1, with D maybe TRBD1 (6 bases). CDR3 length equals 18 residues. V was clipped by 0 bases and J by 3 bases, with 20 bases between them. CDR1 is LGHNA, CDR2 YSLEER, per germline. CDR3 sequence reads: CASSQDWVGRGRDTEAFF. For the CDR3, the DNA is TGCGCCAGCAGCCAAGATTGGGTTGGCAGGGGTCGCGACACTGAAGCTTTCTTT.

This clone came up a few times. The J gene is TRBJ2-1, the V gene TRBV30; 10 bases fit TRBD2. The CDR3 spans 18 residues. Germline lookup yields CDR1 GTSNPN and CDR2 SVGIG (reference sequence). The trim removed 4 bases at V and 6 bases at J, leaving 18 bases unmatched. CDR3 residues: CAWKAGIGGLAGANEQFF. The CDR3 DNA reads as TGTGCCTGGAAAGCGGGCATAGGAGGGCTAGCGGGGGCCAATGAGCAGTTCTTC.

The CDR3 spells CASSQAPAGSYNEQFF. The CDR3 DNA reads TGCGCCAGCAGCCAAGCCCCGGCGGGATCCTACAATGAGCAGTTCTTC. The chain carries TRBV4-3 and TRBJ2-1; possibly TRBD2 for D (6 bases). Trimming removed 1 base at V and 1 base at J, with 11 bases between. This CDR3 is built from 16 residues. Germline V gene sequence: CDR1 LGHNA, CDR2 YSLEER.

The chain couples TRBV28 to TRBJ2-7, with D possibly matching TRBD2 (5 bases). Trimming left V 6 bases short and J 3 bases short, with 18 bases between. Germline V gives CDR1 MDHEN, CDR2 SYDVKM. The CDR3 is 15 residues long. CDR3 sequence reads: CASSVLGEWGYEQYF. The DNA for the CDR3 is TGTGCCAGCAGCGTACTGGGAGAATGGGGCTACGAGCAGTACTTC.